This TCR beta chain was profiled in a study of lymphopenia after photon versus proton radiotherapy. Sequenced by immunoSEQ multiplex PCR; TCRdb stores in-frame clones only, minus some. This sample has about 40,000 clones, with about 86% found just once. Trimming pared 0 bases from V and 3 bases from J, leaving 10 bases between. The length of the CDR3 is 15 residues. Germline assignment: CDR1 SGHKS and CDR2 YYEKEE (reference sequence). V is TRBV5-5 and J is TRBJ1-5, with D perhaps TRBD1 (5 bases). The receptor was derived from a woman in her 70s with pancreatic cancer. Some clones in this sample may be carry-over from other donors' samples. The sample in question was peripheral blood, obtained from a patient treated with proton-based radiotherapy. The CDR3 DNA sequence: TGTGCCAGCAGCTTGGAGGCACAGGACAATCAGCCCCAGCATTTT. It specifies CASSLEAQDNQPQHF.